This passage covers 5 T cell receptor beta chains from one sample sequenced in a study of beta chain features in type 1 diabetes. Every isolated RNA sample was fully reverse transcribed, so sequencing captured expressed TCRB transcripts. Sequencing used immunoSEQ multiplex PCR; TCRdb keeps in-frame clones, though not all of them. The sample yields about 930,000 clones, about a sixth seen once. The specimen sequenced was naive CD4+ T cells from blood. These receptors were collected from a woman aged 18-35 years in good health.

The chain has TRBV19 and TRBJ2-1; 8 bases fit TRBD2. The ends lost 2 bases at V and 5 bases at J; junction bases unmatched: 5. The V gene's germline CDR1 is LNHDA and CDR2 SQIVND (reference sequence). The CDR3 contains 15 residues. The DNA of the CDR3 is TGTGCCAGTAGTATAACGGGACTAGAAAACAATGAGCAGTTCTTC. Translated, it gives CASSITGLENNEQFF.

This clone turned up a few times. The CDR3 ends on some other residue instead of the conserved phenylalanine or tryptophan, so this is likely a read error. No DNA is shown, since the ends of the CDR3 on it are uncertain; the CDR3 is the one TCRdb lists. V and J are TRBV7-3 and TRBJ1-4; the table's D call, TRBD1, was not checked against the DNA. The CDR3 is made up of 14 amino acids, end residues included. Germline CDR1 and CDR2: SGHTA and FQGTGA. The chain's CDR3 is CASSTGTGDTALLY.

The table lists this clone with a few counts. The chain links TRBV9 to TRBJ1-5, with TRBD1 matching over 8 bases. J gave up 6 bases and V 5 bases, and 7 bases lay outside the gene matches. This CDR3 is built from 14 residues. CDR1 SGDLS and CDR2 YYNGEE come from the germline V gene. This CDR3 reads CASSDTGGGQPQHF. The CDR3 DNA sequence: TGTGCCAGCAGTGACACAGGGGGGGGTCAGCCCCAGCATTTT.

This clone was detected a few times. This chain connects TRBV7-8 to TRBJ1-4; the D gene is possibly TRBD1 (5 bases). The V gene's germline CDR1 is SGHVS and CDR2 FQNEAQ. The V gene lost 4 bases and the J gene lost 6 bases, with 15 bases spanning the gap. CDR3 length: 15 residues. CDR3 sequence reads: CASSSGRLRYEKLFF. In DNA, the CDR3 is TGTGCCAGCAGCTCAGGGAGGTTGCGGTATGAAAAACTGTTTTTT.

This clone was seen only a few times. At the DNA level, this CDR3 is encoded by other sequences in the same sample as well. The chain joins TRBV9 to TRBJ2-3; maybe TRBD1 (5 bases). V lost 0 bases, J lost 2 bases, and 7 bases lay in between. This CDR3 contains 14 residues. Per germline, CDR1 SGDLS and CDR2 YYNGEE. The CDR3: CASSVGGPTDTQYF. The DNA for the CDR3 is TGTGCCAGCAGCGTAGGGGGCCCCACAGATACGCAGTATTTT.